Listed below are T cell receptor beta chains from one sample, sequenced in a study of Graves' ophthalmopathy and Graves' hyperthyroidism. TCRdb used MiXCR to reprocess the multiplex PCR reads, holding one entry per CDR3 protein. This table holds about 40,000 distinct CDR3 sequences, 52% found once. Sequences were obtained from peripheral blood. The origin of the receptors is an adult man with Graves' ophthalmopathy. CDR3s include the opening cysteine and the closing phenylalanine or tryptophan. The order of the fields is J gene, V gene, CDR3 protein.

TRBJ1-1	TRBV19	CASLRGLRNTEAFF
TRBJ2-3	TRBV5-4	CASVETLGVTDTQYF
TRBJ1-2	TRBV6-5	CATTSGGREYGYTF
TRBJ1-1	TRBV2	CASGGSGVNTEAFF
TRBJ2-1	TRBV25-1	CASSEIYNEQFF
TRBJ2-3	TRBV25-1	CASSEPGRVGTDTQYF
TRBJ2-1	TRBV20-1	CSAKSLAGLSCNEQFF
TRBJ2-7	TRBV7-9	CASSSDYYEQYF
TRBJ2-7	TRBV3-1	CASSQDWGSSRDYEQYF
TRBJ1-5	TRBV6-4	CASSEGANQPQHF
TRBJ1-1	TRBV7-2	CASSLEAGANTEAFF
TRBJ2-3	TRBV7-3	CASSLAGERTDTQYF
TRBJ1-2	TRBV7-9	CASSLGTVFYGYTF
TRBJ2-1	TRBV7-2	CASSFAPSGPYNEQFF
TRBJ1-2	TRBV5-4	CASSRPGNYGYTF
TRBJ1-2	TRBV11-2	CASSSARALYGYTF
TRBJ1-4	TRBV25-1	CASSAGAKSNEKLFF
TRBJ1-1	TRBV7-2	CASSSKAGRVTEAFF
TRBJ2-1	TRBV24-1	CATSATGNGVNEQFF
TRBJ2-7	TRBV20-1	CSAPGLDLLEQYF
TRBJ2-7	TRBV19	CASSIDWAGGEQYF
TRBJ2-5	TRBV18	CASSPDQETQYF
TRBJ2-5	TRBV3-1	CASSAGPKGETQYF
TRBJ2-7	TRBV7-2	CASTLRGTDEQYF
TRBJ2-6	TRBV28	CASSQRGQGESSGANVLTF
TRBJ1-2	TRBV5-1	CASNPGRGIYYGYTF
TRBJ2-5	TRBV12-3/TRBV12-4	CASSFWDQETQYF
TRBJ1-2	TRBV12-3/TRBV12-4	CASSLTGARGYTF
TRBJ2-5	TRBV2	CASSDPPGTSGGAETQYF
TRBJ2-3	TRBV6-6	CASSYGTGTGVPDTQYF
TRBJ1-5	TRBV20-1	CSAGTQPQHF
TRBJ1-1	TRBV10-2	CASSEVKYNTEAFF